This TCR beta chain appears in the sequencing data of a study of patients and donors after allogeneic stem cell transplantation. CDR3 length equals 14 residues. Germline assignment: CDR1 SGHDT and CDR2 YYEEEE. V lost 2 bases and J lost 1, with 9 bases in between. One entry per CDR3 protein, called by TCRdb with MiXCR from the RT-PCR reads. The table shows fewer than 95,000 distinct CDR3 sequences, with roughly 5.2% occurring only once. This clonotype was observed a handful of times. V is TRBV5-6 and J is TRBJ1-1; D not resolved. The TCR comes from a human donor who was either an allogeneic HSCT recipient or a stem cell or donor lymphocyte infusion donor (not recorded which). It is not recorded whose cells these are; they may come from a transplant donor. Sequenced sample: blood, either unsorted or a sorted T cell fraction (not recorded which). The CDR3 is CASSFTGPNTEAFF. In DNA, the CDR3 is TGTGCCAGCAGCTTCACCGGGCCGAACACTGAAGCTTTCTTT.